Shown below are 5 T cell receptor beta chains from a single sample sequenced in a study of blood T cell repertoires in COVID-19. This table comes from immunoSEQ multiplex PCR, and its TCRdb copy is limited to in-frame clones, with some not included. The sample holds approximately 390,000 clones, 87% seen once. The sample was peripheral blood. The receptors originated from a woman aged 55-70 years with COVID-19, enrolled during active disease.

This chain uses TRBV5-1 with TRBJ1-1; 8 positions match TRBD1. Germline trimming cut 0 bases from V and 0 bases from J; bases unmatched to any gene: 1. Germline V gene data show CDR1 as SGHRS and CDR2 as YFSETQ. CDR3 size: 15 residues. The chain's CDR3 is CASSLEQGVNTEAFF. The CDR3 DNA reads TGCGCCAGCAGCTTGGAACAGGGGGTGAACACTGAAGCTTTCTTT.

This clone has only one observation. V usage is TRBV7-6 and J usage is TRBJ2-3; TRBD1 aligns across 7 bases. This CDR3 has 15 residues. The V and J ends lost 4 bases and 1 base, in that order; junction bases with no gene match: 5. Looked up from germline, CDR1 is SGHVS and CDR2 is FNYEAQ. The CDR3 region has the DNA TGTGCCAGCAGCTACCGGGACAGTGGCACAGATACGCAGTATTTT. Amino acids: CASSYRDSGTDTQYF.

J is TRBJ2-2 and V is TRBV6-4; D gene uncertain. CDR3 length equals 14 residues. Trimming removed 6 bases at V and 4 bases at J, with 12 bases between. Germline V CDR1 and CDR2: MRHNA, SNTAGT. CDR3 DNA sequence: TGTGCCAGCAGCGTCGAGATGTCCACCGGGGAGCTGTTTTTT. Its translation is CASSVEMSTGELFF.

The CDR3 region has the DNA TGCGCCAGCAGCTACTCGCCGGGAATCGGCAACATTCAGTACTTC. Translated: CASSYSPGIGNIQYF. The chain couples TRBV4-1 to TRBJ2-4; TRBD2 might be the D (5 bases). Germline values: CDR1 MGHRA, CDR2 YSYEKL. V lost 5 bases and J lost 7, with 18 bases in between. This CDR3 region has 15 residues.

The chain has TRBV2 and TRBJ1-5, with D unclear. CDR3 length: 14 residues. Germline CDR1 and CDR2: SNHLY and FYNNEI. The ends were cut back, 4 bases at V and 1 base at J, with 8 bases in the middle. This CDR3 reads CASSAGRSNQPQHF. Written as DNA, the CDR3 is TGTGCCAGCAGTGCTGGGCGCAGCAATCAGCCCCAGCATTTT.